The clone carrying this T cell receptor beta chain was picked up a small number of times. Antigen unknown. Sequence at one end of the junction differs from germline and may be a read error. The time point: newly diagnosed GD, antithyroid drugs for less than 3 months. The TCR library was made from RNA extracted from PBMCs. Germline lookup yields CDR1 SGHNT and CDR2 YYREEE (reference sequence). The CDR3 length is 17 residues. Libraries of TCR beta came from iRepertoire HTBI primers plus Arm-PCR of CDR3 regions. TCRdb re-called the multiplex PCR reads with MiXCR, one entry per CDR3 protein. The sample lists some 490,000 distinct CDR3 sequences; 12% were seen once. These data are taken from a study of regulatory T cells in long-lasting Graves disease. Study information: Newly diagnosed Graves' patients had under 3 months of antithyroid drugs.

Notes on the study in general: Persistent disease samples used TRBV28, TRBJ1-2 and TRBJ2-5 preferentially.

This sample also belongs to another study, concerning T cells in Graves' hyperthyroidism and ophthalmopathy. That source adds: The patients, who ranged from 18 to 65 in age, presented with newly diagnosed hyperthyroidism lasting under 2 months. Blood also contained most expanded thyroid clonotypes above 0.001.

The sequence derives from a woman in her twenties or thirties with Graves disease. This chain joins TRBV5-4 and TRBJ2-1; 8 bases line up with TRBD1. Source: peripheral blood mononuclear cells (PBMCs), taken at new diagnosis, from a patient treated with antithyroid drugs. DNA of the CDR3: TGTGCCTGCAGCTCGGATACCTGGGACAGGCGGTACAATGAGCAGTTCTTC. Translation gives CACSSDTWDRRYNEQFF.